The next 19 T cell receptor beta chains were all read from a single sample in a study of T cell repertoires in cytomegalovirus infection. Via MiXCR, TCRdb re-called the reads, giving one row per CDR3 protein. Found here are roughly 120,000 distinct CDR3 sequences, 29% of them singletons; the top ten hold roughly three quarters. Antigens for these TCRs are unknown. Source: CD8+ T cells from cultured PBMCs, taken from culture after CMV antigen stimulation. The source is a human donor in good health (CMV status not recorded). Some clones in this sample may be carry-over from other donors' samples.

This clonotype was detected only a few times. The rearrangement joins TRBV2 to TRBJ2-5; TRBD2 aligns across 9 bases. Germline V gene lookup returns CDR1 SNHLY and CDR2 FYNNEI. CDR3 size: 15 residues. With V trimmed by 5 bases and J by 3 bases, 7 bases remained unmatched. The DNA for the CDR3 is TGTGCCAGCAGTAACAAAGCGGGGGGAGAAGAGACCCAGTACTTC. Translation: CASSNKAGGEETQYF.

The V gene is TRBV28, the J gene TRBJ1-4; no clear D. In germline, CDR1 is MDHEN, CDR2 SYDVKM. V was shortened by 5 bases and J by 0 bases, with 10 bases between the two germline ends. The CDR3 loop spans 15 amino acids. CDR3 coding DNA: TGTGCCAGCAGTCTAGAAACCGCAACTAATGAAAAACTGTTTTTT. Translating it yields CASSLETATNEKLFF.

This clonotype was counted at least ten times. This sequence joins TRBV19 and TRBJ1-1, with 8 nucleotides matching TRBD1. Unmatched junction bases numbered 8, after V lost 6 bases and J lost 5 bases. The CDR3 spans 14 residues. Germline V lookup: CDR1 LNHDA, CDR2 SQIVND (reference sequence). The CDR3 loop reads CASSSDRGGTEAFF. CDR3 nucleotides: TGTGCCAGTAGCTCCGACAGGGGCGGGACTGAAGCTTTCTTT.

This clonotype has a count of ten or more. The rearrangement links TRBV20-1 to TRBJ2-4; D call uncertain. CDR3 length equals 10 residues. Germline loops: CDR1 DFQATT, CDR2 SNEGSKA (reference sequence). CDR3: CSVLENIQYF. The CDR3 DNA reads TGCAGCGTGTTAGAAAACATTCAGTACTTC.

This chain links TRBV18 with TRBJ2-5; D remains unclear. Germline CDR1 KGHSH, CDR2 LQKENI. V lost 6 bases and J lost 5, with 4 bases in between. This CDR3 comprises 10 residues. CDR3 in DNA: TGTGCCAGCTCCGGGGAGACCCAGTACTTC. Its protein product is CASSGETQYF.

CDR3 coding DNA: TGTGCCAGCAGCTTAGTCTCGGTATTCTATGGCTACACCTTC. Translated, it gives CASSLVSVFYGYTF. This chain connects TRBV7-2 to TRBJ1-2, with D unresolved. CDR3 length: 14 amino acids. The ends were cut back, 1 base at V and 4 bases at J, with 10 bases in the middle. CDR1 is SGHTA, CDR2 FQGNSA, per germline.

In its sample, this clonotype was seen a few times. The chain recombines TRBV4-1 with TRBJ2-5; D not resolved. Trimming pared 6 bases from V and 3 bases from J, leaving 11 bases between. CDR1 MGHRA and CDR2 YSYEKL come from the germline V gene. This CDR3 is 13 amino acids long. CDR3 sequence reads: CASRQMTEETQYF. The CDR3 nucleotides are TGCGCCAGCAGACAGATGACGGAAGAGACCCAGTACTTC.

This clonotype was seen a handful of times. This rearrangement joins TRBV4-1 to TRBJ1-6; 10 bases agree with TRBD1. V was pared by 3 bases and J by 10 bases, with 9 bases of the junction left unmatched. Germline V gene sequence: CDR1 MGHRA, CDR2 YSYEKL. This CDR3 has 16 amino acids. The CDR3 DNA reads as TGCGCCAGCAGCCAGCTCGGACAGGGGGGGTTCTCACCCCTCCACTTT. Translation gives CASSQLGQGGFSPLHF.

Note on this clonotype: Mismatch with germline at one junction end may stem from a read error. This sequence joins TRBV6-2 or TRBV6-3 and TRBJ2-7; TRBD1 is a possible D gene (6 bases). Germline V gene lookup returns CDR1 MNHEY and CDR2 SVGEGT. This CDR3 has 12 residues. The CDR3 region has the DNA TGTGCCAGCAGTTCGGACAGCTACAAGCAGTACTTC. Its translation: CASSSDSYKQYF.

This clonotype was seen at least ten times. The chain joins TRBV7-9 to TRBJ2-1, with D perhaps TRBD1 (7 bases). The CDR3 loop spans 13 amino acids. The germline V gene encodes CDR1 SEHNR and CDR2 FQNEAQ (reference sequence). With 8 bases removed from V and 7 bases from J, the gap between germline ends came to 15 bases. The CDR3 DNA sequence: TGTGCCAGCGGGCCACAGGGGACTAATGAGCAGTTCTTC. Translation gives CASGPQGTNEQFF.

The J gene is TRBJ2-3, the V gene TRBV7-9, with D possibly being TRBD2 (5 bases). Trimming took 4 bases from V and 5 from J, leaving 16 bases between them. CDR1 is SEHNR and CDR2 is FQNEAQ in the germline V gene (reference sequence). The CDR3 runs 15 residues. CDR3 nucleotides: TGTGCCAGCAGCTCGCCGAACGACCGGGGAGATACGCAGTATTTT. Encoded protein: CASSSPNDRGDTQYF.

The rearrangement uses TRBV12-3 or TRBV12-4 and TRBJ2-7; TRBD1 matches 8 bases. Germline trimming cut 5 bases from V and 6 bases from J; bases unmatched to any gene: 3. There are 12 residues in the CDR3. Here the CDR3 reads CASSPTGGEQYF. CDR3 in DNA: TGTGCCAGCAGTCCAACAGGGGGCGAGCAGTACTTC.

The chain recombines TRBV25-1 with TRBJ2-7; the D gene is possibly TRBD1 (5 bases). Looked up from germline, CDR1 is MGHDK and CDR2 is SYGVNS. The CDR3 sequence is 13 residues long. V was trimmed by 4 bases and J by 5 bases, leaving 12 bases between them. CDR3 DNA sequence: TGTGCCAGCAGTGGGCCTGGGGCTGACGAGCAGTACTTC. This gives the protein CASSGPGADEQYF.

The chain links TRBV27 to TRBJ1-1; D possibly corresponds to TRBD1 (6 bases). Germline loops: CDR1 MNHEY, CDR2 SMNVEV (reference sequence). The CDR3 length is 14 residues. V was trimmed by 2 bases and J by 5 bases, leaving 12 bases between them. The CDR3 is CASSLRRGGTEAFF. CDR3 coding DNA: TGTGCCAGCAGTTTACGAAGGGGGGGGACTGAAGCTTTCTTT.

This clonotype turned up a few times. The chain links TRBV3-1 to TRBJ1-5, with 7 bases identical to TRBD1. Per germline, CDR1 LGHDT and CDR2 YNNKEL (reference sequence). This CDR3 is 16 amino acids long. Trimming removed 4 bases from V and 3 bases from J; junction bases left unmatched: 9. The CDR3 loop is CASSPDQTGFNQPQHF. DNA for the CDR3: TGTGCCAGCAGCCCGGATCAGACAGGGTTCAATCAGCCCCAGCATTTT.

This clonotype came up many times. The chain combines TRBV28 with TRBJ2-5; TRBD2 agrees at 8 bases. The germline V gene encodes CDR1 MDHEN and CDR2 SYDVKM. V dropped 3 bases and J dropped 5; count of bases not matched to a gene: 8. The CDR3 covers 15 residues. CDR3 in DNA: TGTGCCAGCAGTTTGTACGGGGGGGGTCGGGAGACCCAGTACTTC. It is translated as CASSLYGGGRETQYF.

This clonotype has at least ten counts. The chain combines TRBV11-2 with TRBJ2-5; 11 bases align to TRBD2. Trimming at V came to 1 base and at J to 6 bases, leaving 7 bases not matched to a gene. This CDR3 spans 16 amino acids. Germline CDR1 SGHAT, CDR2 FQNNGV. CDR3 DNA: TGTGCCAGCAGCTTAGTGGTCGGGACTAGCGGACAGACCCAGTACTTC. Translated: CASSLVVGTSGQTQYF. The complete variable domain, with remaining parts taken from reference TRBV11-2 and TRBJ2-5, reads EAGVAQSPRYKIIEKRQSVAFWCNPISGHATLYWYQQILGQGPKLLIQFQNNGVVDDSQLPKDRFSAERLKGVDSTLKIQPAKLEDSAVYLCASSLVVGTSGQTQYFGPGTRLLVL.

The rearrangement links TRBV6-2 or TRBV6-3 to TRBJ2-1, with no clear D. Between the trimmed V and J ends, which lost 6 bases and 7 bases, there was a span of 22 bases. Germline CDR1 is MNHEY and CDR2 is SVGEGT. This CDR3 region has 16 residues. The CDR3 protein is CASSSTRLPVGNEQFF. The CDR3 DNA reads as TGTGCCAGCAGCTCGACCCGGCTCCCGGTTGGGAATGAGCAGTTCTTC.

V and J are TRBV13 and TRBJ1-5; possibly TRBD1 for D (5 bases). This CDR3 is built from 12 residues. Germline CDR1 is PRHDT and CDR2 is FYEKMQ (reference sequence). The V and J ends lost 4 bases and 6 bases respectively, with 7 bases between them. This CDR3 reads CASSWGGQPQHF. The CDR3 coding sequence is TGTGCCAGCAGCTGGGGGGGTCAGCCCCAGCATTTT.